Listed here are 27 T cell receptor beta chains from one sample, sequenced in a study of blood T cell repertoires in COVID-19. Some clones are missing from TCRdb's copy, which holds only in-frame ones; the method was immunoSEQ multiplex PCR. Among 60,000 to 80,000 clones listed, roughly 85% were seen once. Sequencing was done on a sample of peripheral blood. These receptors were obtained from a man aged 45-65 years with acute or convalescent COVID-19.

J is TRBJ2-3 and V is TRBV27; 9 positions match TRBD2. The germline CDR1 and CDR2 sequences are MNHEY and SMNVEV (reference sequence). Trimming cost V 1 base and J 4 bases; bases outside gene matches: 12. The CDR3 extends over 18 amino acids. CDR3 in DNA: TGTGCCAGCAGTTTATGGGTCTTGGGGAGCGGGGGGTCAGATACGCAGTATTTT. It encodes CASSLWVLGSGGSDTQYF.

The V gene is TRBV25-1, the J gene TRBJ1-5, with D possibly being TRBD1 (6 bases). Germline V CDR1 and CDR2: MGHDK, SYGVNS. This CDR3 has 12 residues. The V end lost 5 bases, the J end lost 4 bases, and 6 bases lay between the germline ends. DNA of the CDR3: TGTGCCAGCAGTACAGGGAATCAGCCCCAGCATTTT. Encoded protein: CASSTGNQPQHF.

The chain recombines TRBV3-1 (or the pseudogene TRBV3-2) with TRBJ2-3; the D gene is possibly TRBD2 (5 bases). Germline loops: CDR1 LGHDT, CDR2 YNNKEL (reference sequence). The CDR3 length is 13 residues. V was pared by 8 bases and J by 4 bases, with 13 bases between. CDR3 sequence: CASGGQKPDTQYF. DNA of the CDR3: TGTGCCAGCGGCGGGCAGAAACCAGATACGCAGTATTTT.

This clone was detected once. The DNA for the CDR3 is TGTGCCAGCAGTGAAACAGGGTTCAATCAGCCCCAGCATTTT. Residues: CASSETGFNQPQHF. The rearrangement joins TRBV2 to TRBJ1-5, with a weak D call TRBD1 (6 bases). With 2 bases removed from V and 3 bases from J, the gap between germline ends came to 8 bases. Germline CDR1 is SNHLY and CDR2 is FYNNEI. CDR3 length: 14 residues.

There are a few counts of this clone. This chain joins TRBV5-1 and TRBJ1-1; D might be TRBD1 (5 bases). The CDR3 sequence is 14 residues long. V dropped 4 bases and J dropped 5 bases, with 15 bases sitting between them. Germline CDR1 SGHRS, CDR2 YFSETQ. As DNA, the CDR3 is TGCGCCAGCAGCGTAGACCAGGGCTGGACTGAAGCTTTCTTT. This sequence encodes CASSVDQGWTEAFF.

The V call is TRBV3-1 (or the pseudogene TRBV3-2), the J call TRBJ1-4; D not resolved. The CDR3 length is 15 residues. Germline-derived CDR1 and CDR2 are LGHDT and YNNKEL (reference sequence). CDR3 in DNA: TGTGCTACCAGCGCTACCGGACTGAGAAATGAAAAACTGTTTTTT. Protein: CATSATGLRNEKLFF.

The chain employs TRBV11-3 and TRBJ2-3, with a tentative D call TRBD1 (5 bases). The V and J ends lost 0 bases and 6 bases respectively, with 7 bases between them. Germline values: CDR1 SGHNT, CDR2 YENEEA. CDR3 size: 13 residues. This CDR3 reads CASSLDKGDTQYF. For the CDR3, the DNA is TGTGCCAGCAGCTTAGATAAGGGGGATACGCAGTATTTT.

V is TRBV25-1 and J is TRBJ1-1, with TRBD1 as a possible D gene (6 bases). CDR3 size: 13 residues. V shed 3 bases and J shed 3 bases, with 8 bases lying between them. Per germline, CDR1 MGHDK and CDR2 SYGVNS. The CDR3 protein is CASSDGQYTEAFF. CDR3 nucleotides: TGTGCCAGCAGTGACGGACAGTACACTGAAGCTTTCTTT.

The chain is built from TRBV3-1 (or the pseudogene TRBV3-2) and TRBJ1-1, with D possibly TRBD1 on 5 matching bases. The ends were cut back, 3 bases at V and 0 bases at J, with 11 bases in the middle. This CDR3 is built from 15 residues. Per the germline V gene, CDR1 is LGHDT and CDR2 is YNNKEL (reference sequence). DNA of the CDR3: TGTGCCAGCAGCCATGCGGACACCCTGAACACTGAAGCTTTCTTT. It is translated as CASSHADTLNTEAFF.

The J gene is TRBJ2-7, the V gene TRBV7-2; 10 positions match TRBD2. Losses at the gene ends were 4 bases for V and 3 bases for J; bases not matched to a gene: 6. CDR1 is SGHTA, CDR2 FQGNSA, per germline. This CDR3 spans 15 amino acids. CDR3 nucleotide sequence: TGTGCCAGCAGCTACTCGACTAGCGGGTACTACGAGCAGTACTTC. Amino acid sequence: CASSYSTSGYYEQYF.

The V call is TRBV4-1, the J call TRBJ2-3; possible D gene TRBD1, 5 bases. Between the trimmed V and J ends, which lost 4 bases and 3 bases, there was a span of 17 bases. The CDR3 runs to 16 residues. Germline loops: CDR1 MGHRA, CDR2 YSYEKL. The CDR3 DNA is TGCGCCAGCAGCCCCCAGGGCGTTTCAGGAACAGATACGCAGTATTTT. It is translated as CASSPQGVSGTDTQYF.

This clone showed up just a few times. The chain is built from TRBV6-5 and TRBJ1-2; TRBD1 matches at 10 bases. This CDR3 is built from 14 residues. CDR1 MNHEY and CDR2 SVGAGI come from the germline V gene. The J segment lost 6 bases and the V segment lost 2 bases, leaving 3 bases of the junction unmatched. CDR3 nucleotides: TGTGCCAGCAGTTACCGGACAGGGGGGAATGGCTACACCTTC. Translated: CASSYRTGGNGYTF.

The J gene is TRBJ1-2, the V gene TRBV11-2; possibly TRBD1 for D (5 bases). Germline V CDR1 and CDR2: SGHAT, FQNNGV. Trimming stripped 5 bases from V and 3 bases from J, with 10 bases between. CDR3 length: 13 residues. The CDR3 DNA reads as TGTGCCAGCAGCCCAACAGGCTACTATGGCTACACCTTC. It is translated as CASSPTGYYGYTF.

The chain employs TRBV11-1 and TRBJ1-6; D is ambiguous. The ends were cut back, 0 bases at V and 10 bases at J, with 10 bases in the middle. The CDR3 loop spans 14 amino acids. Per the germline V gene, CDR1 is SGHAT and CDR2 is FQDESV (reference sequence). CDR3 coding DNA: TGTGCCAGCAGCTTAGCGCTAAGGGAGTCACCCCTCCACTTT. Its translation: CASSLALRESPLHF.

The V and J genes are TRBV10-3 and TRBJ1-2; D ambiguous. This CDR3 contains 14 residues. With 7 bases removed from V and 5 bases from J, the gap between germline ends came to 17 bases. Germline CDR1 ENHRY, CDR2 SYGVKD. This CDR3 reads CAIIAETTSYGYTF. CDR3 bases: TGTGCCATCATTGCGGAGACTACATCTTATGGCTACACCTTC.

V usage is TRBV25-1 and J usage is TRBJ2-1, with 10 nucleotides matching TRBD1. Trimming took 8 bases from V and 9 from J; bases not matched to a gene: 7. Germline V gene data show CDR1 as MGHDK and CDR2 as SYGVNS. The CDR3 covers 13 residues. The CDR3: CASPGQGRTEQFF. CDR3 nucleotides: TGTGCCAGCCCGGGACAGGGGAGGACTGAGCAGTTCTTC.

V and J are TRBV28 and TRBJ2-7; perhaps TRBD2 as D (5 bases). In germline, CDR1 is MDHEN, CDR2 SYDVKM. Trimming pared 6 bases from V and 4 bases from J, leaving 25 bases between. There are 17 residues in the CDR3. CDR3 in amino acids: CASRVTALPPGRYEQYF. The CDR3 DNA follows: TGTGCCAGCAGGGTGACGGCCCTCCCGCCGGGGAGATACGAGCAGTACTTC.

The chain couples TRBV6-2 or TRBV6-3 to TRBJ1-1; D is ambiguous. The CDR3 has 16 residues. Per the germline V gene, CDR1 is MNHEY and CDR2 is SVGEGT. V was trimmed by 4 bases and J by 4 bases, leaving 19 bases between them. Here the CDR3 DNA reads TGTGCCAGCAGTTTCTTGGTCGGAGGAGGAGGCACTGAAGCTTTCTTT. It yields the protein CASSFLVGGGGTEAFF.

The chain links TRBV15 to TRBJ1-1; tentatively, D is TRBD1 (6 bases). This CDR3 contains 14 residues. The germline V and J ends were trimmed by 5 bases and 1 base, with 11 bases remaining between them. Germline CDR1 is LNHNV and CDR2 is YYDKDF (reference sequence). This chain's CDR3 is CATSARQENTEAFF. CDR3 nucleotide sequence: TGTGCCACCAGCGCCCGACAGGAGAACACTGAAGCTTTCTTT.

V usage is TRBV23-1 and J usage is TRBJ1-1, with D unclear. TRBV23-1 is an ORF, and what it does is uncertain. The length of the CDR3 is 15 residues. Trimming removed 3 bases from V and 1 base from J, with 12 bases in between. CDR3 bases: TGCGCCAGCAGTCATCGGCCACAGAAGAACACTGAAGCTTTCTTT. Translated: CASSHRPQKNTEAFF.

This sequence joins TRBV7-6 and TRBJ2-1, with TRBD1 as a possible D gene (7 bases). Germline V gives CDR1 SGHVS, CDR2 FNYEAQ. V lost 1 base and J 9 bases, leaving 10 bases between the germline ends. This CDR3 has 13 residues. CDR3 sequence reads: CASSLGQGGEQFF. The CDR3, as DNA: TGTGCCAGCAGCTTAGGTCAGGGGGGTGAGCAGTTCTTC.

The genes are TRBV5-1 and TRBJ2-1; 8 nucleotides agree with TRBD1. Looked up from germline, CDR1 is SGHRS and CDR2 is YFSETQ. Trimming at V came to 5 bases and at J to 6 bases, leaving 7 bases not matched to a gene. CDR3 length: 14 residues. The CDR3 region has the DNA TGCGCCAGCAGTCTGACAGGGGAAGGCAATGAGCAGTTCTTC. It encodes CASSLTGEGNEQFF.

This clone was picked up a small number of times. Here the CDR3 DNA reads TGTGCCAGCAGCCGCCAGGGACTAGCGGGGTTGGTTGTCGAGCAGTACGTC. Its translation: CASSRQGLAGLVVEQYV. The chain carries TRBV13 and TRBJ2-7, with 13 bases that match TRBD2. Trimming at V came to 5 bases and at J to 6 bases, leaving 13 bases not matched to a gene. The CDR3 extends over 17 amino acids. Looked up from germline, CDR1 is PRHDT and CDR2 is FYEKMQ (reference sequence).

The chain carries TRBV6-5 and TRBJ1-1, with D unclear. Germline CDR1 MNHEY, CDR2 SVGAGI. This CDR3 has 14 residues. Trimming took off 0 bases at V and 3 bases at J, with 8 bases between the two ends. CDR3 region: CASSYSSQYTEAFF. DNA of the CDR3: TGTGCCAGCAGTTACTCTTCACAATACACTGAAGCTTTCTTT.

V is TRBV14 and J is TRBJ1-2; TRBD1 matches 8 bases. The CDR3 runs 15 residues. CDR1 SGHDN and CDR2 FVKESK come from the germline V gene. V gave up 5 bases and J gave up 5 bases; unmatched junction bases: 10. The CDR3 protein is CASSSRTGRFYGYTF. DNA of the CDR3: TGTGCCAGCAGCTCCCGGACAGGGCGTTTTTATGGCTACACCTTC.

This clone was detected ten times or more. The chain employs TRBV9 and TRBJ1-1, with D hard to call. This CDR3 is 13 amino acids long. V lost 0 bases and J 1 base, leaving 4 bases between the germline ends. Germline V gene sequence: CDR1 SGDLS, CDR2 YYNGEE. CDR3 coding DNA: TGTGCCAGCAGCGTAGCCCAGAACACTGAAGCTTTCTTT. Translating gives CASSVAQNTEAFF.

The chain is built from TRBV2 and TRBJ2-2; 7 bases fit TRBD2. CDR1 is SNHLY and CDR2 is FYNNEI in the germline V gene. Germline trimming cut 2 bases from V and 0 bases from J; bases unmatched to any gene: 3. The CDR3 extends over 16 amino acids. As DNA, the CDR3 is TGTGCCAGCAGTGAATTTAGCGGGCCGAACACCGGGGAGCTGTTTTTT. Protein sequence: CASSEFSGPNTGELFF.